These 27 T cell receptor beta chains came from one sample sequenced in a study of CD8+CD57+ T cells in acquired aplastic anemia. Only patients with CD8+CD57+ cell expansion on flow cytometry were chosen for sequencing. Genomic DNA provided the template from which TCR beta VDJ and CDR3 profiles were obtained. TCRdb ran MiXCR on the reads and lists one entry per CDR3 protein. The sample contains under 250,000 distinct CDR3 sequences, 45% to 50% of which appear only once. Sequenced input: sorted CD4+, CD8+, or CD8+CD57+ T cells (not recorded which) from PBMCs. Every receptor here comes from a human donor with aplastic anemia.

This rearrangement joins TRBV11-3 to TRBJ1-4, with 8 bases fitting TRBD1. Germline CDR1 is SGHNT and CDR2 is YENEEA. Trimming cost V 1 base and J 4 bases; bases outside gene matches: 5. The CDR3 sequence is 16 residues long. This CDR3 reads CASSLGDRGDNEKLFF. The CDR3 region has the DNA TGTGCCAGCAGCTTAGGAGACAGGGGTGATAATGAAAAACTGTTTTTT.

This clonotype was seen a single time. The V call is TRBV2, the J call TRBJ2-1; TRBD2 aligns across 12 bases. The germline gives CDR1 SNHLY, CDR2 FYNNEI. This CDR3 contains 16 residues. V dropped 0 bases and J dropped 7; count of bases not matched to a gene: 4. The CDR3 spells CASSEAGLAGWNEQFF. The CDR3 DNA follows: TGTGCCAGCAGTGAAGCAGGACTAGCGGGGTGGAATGAGCAGTTCTTC.

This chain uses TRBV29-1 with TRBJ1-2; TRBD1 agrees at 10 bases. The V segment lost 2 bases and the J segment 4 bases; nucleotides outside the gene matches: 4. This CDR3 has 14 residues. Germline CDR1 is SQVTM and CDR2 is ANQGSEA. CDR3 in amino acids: CSVERGQGSYGYTF. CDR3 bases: TGCAGCGTTGAAAGGGGACAGGGGAGCTATGGCTACACCTTC.

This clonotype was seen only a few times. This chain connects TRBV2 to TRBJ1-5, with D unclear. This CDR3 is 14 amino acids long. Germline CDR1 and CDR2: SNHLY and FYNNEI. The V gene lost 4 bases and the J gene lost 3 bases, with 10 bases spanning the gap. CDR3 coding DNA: TGTGCCAGCAGTGTGGAGGCGGTCAATCAGCCCCAGCATTTT. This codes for CASSVEAVNQPQHF.

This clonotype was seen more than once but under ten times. CDR3 amino acids: CAWSTLVGKGTDTQYF. The CDR3 bases are TGTGCCTGGAGTACCCTTGTGGGGAAGGGGACAGATACGCAGTATTTT. The rearrangement joins TRBV30 to TRBJ2-3, with D possibly TRBD1 on 5 matching bases. V was clipped by 2 bases and J by 3 bases, with 18 bases between them. The CDR3 has 16 residues. CDR1 and CDR2 from the germline V gene are GTSNPN and SVGIG (reference sequence).

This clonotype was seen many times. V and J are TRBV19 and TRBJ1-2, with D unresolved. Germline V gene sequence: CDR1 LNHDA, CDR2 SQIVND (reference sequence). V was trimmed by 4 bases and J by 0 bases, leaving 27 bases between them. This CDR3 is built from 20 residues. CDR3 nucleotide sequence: TGTGCCAGTAGTAAAGCCCCGCCACACACATGGGGAGGTTCTAACTATGGCTACACCTTC. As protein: CASSKAPPHTWGGSNYGYTF.

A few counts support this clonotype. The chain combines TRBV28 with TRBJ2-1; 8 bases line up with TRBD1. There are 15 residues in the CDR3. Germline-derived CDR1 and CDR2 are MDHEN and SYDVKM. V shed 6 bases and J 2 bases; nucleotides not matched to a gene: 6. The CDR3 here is CASSWTGLAYNEQFF. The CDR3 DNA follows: TGTGCCAGCAGCTGGACAGGGTTGGCCTACAATGAGCAGTTCTTC.

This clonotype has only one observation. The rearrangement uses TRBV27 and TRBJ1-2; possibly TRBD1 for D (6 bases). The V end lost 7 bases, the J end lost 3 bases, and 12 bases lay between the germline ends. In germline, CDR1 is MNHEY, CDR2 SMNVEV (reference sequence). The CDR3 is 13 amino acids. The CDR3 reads CASKGGDDYGYTF. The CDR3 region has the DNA TGTGCCAGCAAGGGGGGAGATGACTATGGCTACACCTTC.

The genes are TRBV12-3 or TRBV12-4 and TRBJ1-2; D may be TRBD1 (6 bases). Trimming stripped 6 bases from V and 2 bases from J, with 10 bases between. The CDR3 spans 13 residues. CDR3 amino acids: CASRGTTNYGYTF. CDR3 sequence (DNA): TGTGCCAGCAGAGGGACAACAAACTATGGCTACACCTTC.

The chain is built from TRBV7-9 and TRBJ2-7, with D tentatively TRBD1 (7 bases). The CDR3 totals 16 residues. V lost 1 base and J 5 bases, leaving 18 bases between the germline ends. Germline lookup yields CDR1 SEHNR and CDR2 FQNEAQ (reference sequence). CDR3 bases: TGTGCCAGCAGCTTAGTTGGGGGGACAGTGAGCCACGAGCAGTACTTC. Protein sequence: CASSLVGGTVSHEQYF.

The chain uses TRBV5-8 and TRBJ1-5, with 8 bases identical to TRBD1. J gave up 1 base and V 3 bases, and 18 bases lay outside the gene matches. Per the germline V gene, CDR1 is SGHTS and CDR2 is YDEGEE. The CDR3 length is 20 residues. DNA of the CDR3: TGTGCCAGCAGCTCCACTCAGGACAGGGACGGTTTGAGAAGCAATCAGCCCCAGCATTTT. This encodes CASSSTQDRDGLRSNQPQHF.

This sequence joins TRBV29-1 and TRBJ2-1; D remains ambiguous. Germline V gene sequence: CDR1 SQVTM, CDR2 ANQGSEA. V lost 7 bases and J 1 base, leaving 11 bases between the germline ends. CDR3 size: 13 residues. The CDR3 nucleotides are TGCAGCGCCCTAATAAAGTCCTACAATGAGCAGTTCTTC. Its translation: CSALIKSYNEQFF.

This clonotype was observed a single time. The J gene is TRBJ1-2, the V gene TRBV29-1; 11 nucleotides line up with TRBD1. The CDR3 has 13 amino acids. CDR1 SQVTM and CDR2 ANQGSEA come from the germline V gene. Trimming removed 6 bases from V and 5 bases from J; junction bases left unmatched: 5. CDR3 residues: CSVPGQGVYGYTF. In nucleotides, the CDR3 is TGCAGCGTACCGGGACAGGGGGTATATGGCTACACCTTC. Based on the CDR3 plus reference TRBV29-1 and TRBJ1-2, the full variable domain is SAVISQKPSRDICQRGTSLTIQCQVDSQVTMMFWYRQQPGQSLTLIATANQGSEATYESGFVIDKFPISRPNLTFSTLTVSNMSPEDSSIYLCSVPGQGVYGYTFGSGTRLTVV.

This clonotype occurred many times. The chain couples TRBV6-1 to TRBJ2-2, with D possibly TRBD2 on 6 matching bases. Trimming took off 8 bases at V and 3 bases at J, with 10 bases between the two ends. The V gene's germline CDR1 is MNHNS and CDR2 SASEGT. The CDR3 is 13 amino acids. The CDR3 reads CASFSGDTGELFF. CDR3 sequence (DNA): TGTGCCAGCTTTAGCGGAGACACCGGGGAGCTGTTTTTT.

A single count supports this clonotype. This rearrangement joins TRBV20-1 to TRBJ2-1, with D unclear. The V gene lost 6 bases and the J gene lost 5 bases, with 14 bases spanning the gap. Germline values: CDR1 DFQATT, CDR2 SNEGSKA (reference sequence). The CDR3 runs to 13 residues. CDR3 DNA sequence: TGCAGTGCCAGCAGTGGCAGAGACAATGAGCAGTTCTTC. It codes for CSASSGRDNEQFF.

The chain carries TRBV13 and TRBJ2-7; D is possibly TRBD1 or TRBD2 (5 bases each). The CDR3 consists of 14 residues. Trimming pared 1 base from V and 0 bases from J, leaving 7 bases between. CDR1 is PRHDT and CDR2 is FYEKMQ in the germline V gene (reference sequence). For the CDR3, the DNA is TGTGCCAGCAGCTTAGAGGGGAGCTCCTACGAGCAGTACTTC. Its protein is CASSLEGSSYEQYF.

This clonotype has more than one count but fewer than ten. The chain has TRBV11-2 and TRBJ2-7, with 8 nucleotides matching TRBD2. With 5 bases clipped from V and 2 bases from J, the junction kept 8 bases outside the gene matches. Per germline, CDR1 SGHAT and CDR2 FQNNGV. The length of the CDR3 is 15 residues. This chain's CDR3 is CASSAGLAATYEQYV. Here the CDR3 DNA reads TGTGCCAGCAGCGCCGGACTAGCCGCCACCTACGAGCAGTACGTC.

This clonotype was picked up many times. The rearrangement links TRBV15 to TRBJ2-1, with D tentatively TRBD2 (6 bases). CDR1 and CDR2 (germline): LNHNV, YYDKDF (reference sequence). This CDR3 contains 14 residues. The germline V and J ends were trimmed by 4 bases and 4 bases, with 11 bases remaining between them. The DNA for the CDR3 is TGTGCCACCAGCATTCCGGGGGTATACAATGAGCAGTTCTTC. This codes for CATSIPGVYNEQFF.

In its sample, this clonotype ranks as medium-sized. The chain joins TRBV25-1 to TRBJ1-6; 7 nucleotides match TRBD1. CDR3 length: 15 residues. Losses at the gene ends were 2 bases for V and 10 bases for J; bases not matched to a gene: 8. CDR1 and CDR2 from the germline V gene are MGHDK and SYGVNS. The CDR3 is CASSEPGQRGSPLHF. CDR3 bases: TGTGCCAGCAGTGAACCGGGACAGAGGGGGTCACCCCTCCACTTT. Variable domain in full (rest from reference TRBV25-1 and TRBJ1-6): EADIYQTPRYLVIGTGKKITLECSQTMGHDKMYWYQQDPGMELHLIHYSYGVNSTEKGDLSSESTVSRIRTEHFPLTLESARPSHTSQYLCASSEPGQRGSPLHFGNGTRLTVT.

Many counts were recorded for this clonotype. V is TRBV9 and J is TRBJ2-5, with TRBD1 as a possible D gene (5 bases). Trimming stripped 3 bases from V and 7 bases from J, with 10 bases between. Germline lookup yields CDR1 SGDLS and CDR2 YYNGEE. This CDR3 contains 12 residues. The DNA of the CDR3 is TGTGCCAGCAGCGGGGGCGCAGGGACCCAGTACTTC. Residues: CASSGGAGTQYF.

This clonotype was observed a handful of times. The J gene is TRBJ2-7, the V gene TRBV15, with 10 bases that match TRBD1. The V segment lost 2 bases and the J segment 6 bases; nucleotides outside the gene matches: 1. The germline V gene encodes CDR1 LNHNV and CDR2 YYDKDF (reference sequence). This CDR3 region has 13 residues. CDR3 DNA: TGTGCCACCAGCAGAAGGACAGGGGGCGAGCAGTACTTC. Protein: CATSRRTGGEQYF.

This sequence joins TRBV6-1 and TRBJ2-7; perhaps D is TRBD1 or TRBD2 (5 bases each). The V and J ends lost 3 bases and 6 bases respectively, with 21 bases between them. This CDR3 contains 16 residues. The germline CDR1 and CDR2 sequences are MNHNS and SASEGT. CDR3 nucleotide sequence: TGTGCCAGCAGTGACGTTCTAGGGGAGAGGATATTCGAGCAGTACTTC. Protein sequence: CASSDVLGERIFEQYF.

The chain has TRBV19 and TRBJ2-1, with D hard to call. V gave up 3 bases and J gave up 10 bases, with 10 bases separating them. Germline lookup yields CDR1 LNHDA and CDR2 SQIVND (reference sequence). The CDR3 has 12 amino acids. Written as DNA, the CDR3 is TGTGCCAGTAGTATCGCGTCGGACGAGCAGTTCTTC. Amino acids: CASSIASDEQFF.

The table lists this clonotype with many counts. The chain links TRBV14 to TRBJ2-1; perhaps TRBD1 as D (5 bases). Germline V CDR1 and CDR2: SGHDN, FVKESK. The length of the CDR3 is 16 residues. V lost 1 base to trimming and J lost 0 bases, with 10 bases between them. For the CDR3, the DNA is TGTGCCAGCAGCCAAGTTCAGGGCGGCTCCTACAATGAGCAGTTCTTC. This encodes CASSQVQGGSYNEQFF.

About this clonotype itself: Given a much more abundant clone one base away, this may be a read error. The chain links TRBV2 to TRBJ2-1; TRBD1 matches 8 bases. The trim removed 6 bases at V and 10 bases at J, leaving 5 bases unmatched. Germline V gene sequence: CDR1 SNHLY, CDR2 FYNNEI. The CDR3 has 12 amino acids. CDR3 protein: CASSWTGREQFF. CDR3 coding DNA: TGTGCCAGCAGCTGGACAGGGCGCGAGCAGTTCTTC.

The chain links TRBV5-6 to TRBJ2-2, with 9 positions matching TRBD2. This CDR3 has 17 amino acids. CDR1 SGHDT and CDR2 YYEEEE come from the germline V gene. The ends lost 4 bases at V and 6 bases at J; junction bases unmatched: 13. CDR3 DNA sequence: TGTGCCAGCAGCAGGGCCCATAGCGGGAGCTTGGCCGGGGAGCTGTTTTTT. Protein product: CASSRAHSGSLAGELFF. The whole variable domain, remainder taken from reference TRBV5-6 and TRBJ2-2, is DAGVTQSPTHLIKTRGQQVTLRCSPKSGHDTVSWYQQALGQGPQFIFQYYEEEERQRGNFPDRFSGHQFPNYSSELNVNALLLGDSALYLCASSRAHSGSLAGELFFGEGSRLTVL.

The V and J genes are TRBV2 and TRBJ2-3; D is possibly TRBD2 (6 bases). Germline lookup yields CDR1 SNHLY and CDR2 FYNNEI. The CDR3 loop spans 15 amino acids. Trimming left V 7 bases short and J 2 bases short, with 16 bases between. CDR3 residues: CASTDILADTDTQYF. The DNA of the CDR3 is TGTGCCAGCACCGACATACTAGCCGACACAGATACGCAGTATTTT. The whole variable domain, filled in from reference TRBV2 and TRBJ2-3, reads EPEVTQTPSHQVTQMGQEVILRCVPISNHLYFYWYRQILGQKVEFLVSFYNNEISEKSEIFDDQFSVERPDGSNFTLKIRSTKLEDSAMYFCASTDILADTDTQYFGPGTRLTVL.